The clone carrying this T cell receptor (beta chain) was counted once. The sample is drawn from a study of control samples from healthy donors and cancer patients. Germline CDR1 is MGHRA and CDR2 is YSYEKL. J gave up 2 bases and V 0 bases, and 3 bases lay outside the gene matches. The CDR3 is 15 amino acids. Using immunoSEQ multiplex PCR, the repertoire was profiled, and TCRdb retains in-frame clones only, with some absent. Here the sample spans 78,000 or so clones, 70% to 90% being singletons. The chain joins TRBV4-1 to TRBJ1-2; 7 nucleotides agree with TRBD1. Sequencing input: blood. The sequence came from a woman aged 45-65 years in good health. CDR3 region: CASSQDRGANYGYTF. The CDR3 nucleotides are TGCGCCAGCAGCCAAGACAGGGGGGCGAACTATGGCTACACCTTC.